The next 14 T cell receptor beta chains were all read from a single sample in a study of T cell repertoires in cytomegalovirus infection. Each CDR3 protein is one row after TCRdb ran MiXCR on the reads. The table shows about 490,000 distinct CDR3 sequences, with about 30% occurring only once. The sequenced sample was PBMCs. The receptors stem from a human donor in good health (CMV status not recorded). Some clones in this sample may be carry-over from other donors' samples.

The gene calls are TRBV5-4 and TRBJ2-1, with D possibly matching TRBD2 (5 bases). The CDR3 spans 15 residues. Germline-derived CDR1 and CDR2 are SGHNT and YYREEE (reference sequence). Between the trimmed V and J ends, which lost 4 bases and 1 base, there was a span of 12 bases. In DNA, the CDR3 is TGTGCCAGCAGCCTGGACTTCAAGTCCTACAATGAGCAGTTCTTC. This codes for CASSLDFKSYNEQFF.

This clonotype was observed at least ten times. CDR3 sequence (DNA): TGTGCCAGCAGCTTACAGGAGCGGAAAAATGAAAAACTGTTTTTT. Translation gives CASSLQERKNEKLFF. The chain joins TRBV7-6 to TRBJ1-4, with D unclear. Germline loops: CDR1 SGHVS, CDR2 FNYEAQ. V lost 2 bases and J lost 5, with 12 bases in between. This CDR3 comprises 15 residues.

V and J are TRBV5-1 and TRBJ1-4; 8 positions match TRBD1. Unmatched junction bases numbered 7, after V lost 0 bases and J lost 3 bases. CDR3 size: 17 residues. The germline V gene has CDR1 SGHRS and CDR2 YFSETQ. DNA for the CDR3: TGCGCCAGCAGCTTGGGGACAGGGAATATAGCTAATGAAAAACTGTTTTTT. The encoded protein is CASSLGTGNIANEKLFF. Using reference TRBV5-1 and TRBJ1-4 for the parts outside the CDR3, the full variable domain is KAGVTQTPRYLIKTRGQQVTLSCSPISGHRSVSWYQQTPGQGLQFLFEYFSETQRNKGNFPGRFSGRQFSNSRSEMNVSTLELGDSALYLCASSLGTGNIANEKLFFGSGTQLSVL.

This clonotype was picked up a small number of times. The CDR3 DNA follows: TGTGCCAGCAGTAGACCGGGACAGGGGGCGTCTGGTCCAAAAAAAGAGACCCAGTACTTC. As protein: CASSRPGQGASGPKKETQYF. The rearrangement uses TRBV6-9 and TRBJ2-5; 12 bases align to TRBD1. The germline V gene encodes CDR1 MNHGY and CDR2 SVAAGI. This CDR3 region has 20 residues. V lost 5 bases to trimming and J lost 3 bases; unmatched junction nucleotides: 19.

This clonotype was recorded once. The rearrangement links TRBV6-2 or TRBV6-3 to TRBJ2-6; D is perhaps TRBD2 (5 bases). Looked up from germline, CDR1 is MNHEY and CDR2 is SVGEGT. V lost 0 bases and J 0 bases, leaving 6 bases between the germline ends. The CDR3 totals 16 residues. The CDR3 is CASSYSGVSGANVLTF. The CDR3 DNA is TGTGCCAGCAGTTACTCCGGGGTCTCTGGGGCCAACGTCCTGACTTTC.

This clonotype has just a few counts. The V call is TRBV7-2, the J call TRBJ2-7; TRBD1 agrees at 8 bases. The J segment lost 5 bases and the V segment lost 5 bases, leaving 5 bases of the junction unmatched. CDR3 length equals 13 residues. CDR1 and CDR2 from the germline V gene are SGHTA and FQGNSA. CDR3 nucleotide sequence: TGTGCCAGCAGCGGACAGGGTTTCGACGAGCAGTACTTC. Its translation: CASSGQGFDEQYF. The whole variable domain, filled in from reference TRBV7-2 and TRBJ2-7, reads GAGVSQSPSNKVTEKGKDVELRCDPISGHTALYWYRQSLGQGLEFLIYFQGNSAPDKSGLPSDRFSAERTGGSVSTLTIQRTQQEDSAVYLCASSGQGFDEQYFGPGTRLTVT.

The chain couples TRBV19 to TRBJ1-2; D unclear. The V end lost 1 base, the J end lost 8 bases, and 8 bases lay between the germline ends. This CDR3 comprises 12 residues. CDR1 and CDR2 from the germline V gene are LNHDA and SQIVND (reference sequence). CDR3 sequence (DNA): TGTGCCAGTAGTATAGGAGGAAGGGGCTACACCTTC. Translation: CASSIGGRGYTF.

The gene calls are TRBV27 and TRBJ2-3; 10 nucleotides match TRBD2. CDR1 is MNHEY and CDR2 is SMNVEV in the germline V gene (reference sequence). J gave up 4 bases and V 3 bases, and 10 bases lay outside the gene matches. The CDR3 runs to 17 residues. In DNA, the CDR3 is TGTGCCAGCAGTTTGAAGTGGCTAGCGGGAGAAGCAGATACGCAGTATTTT. This codes for CASSLKWLAGEADTQYF.

This clonotype was detected many times. V gene TRBV7-7 combines with J gene TRBJ2-2, with 8 bases fitting TRBD1. This CDR3 has 15 amino acids. Germline CDR1 SSHAT, CDR2 FNYEAQ (reference sequence). The CDR3 DNA follows: TGTGCTAGTCAGGACAGGGTCGGAGGCACCGGGGAGCTGTTTTTT. This sequence encodes CASQDRVGGTGELFF.

The V and J genes are TRBV19 and TRBJ1-5, with D uncertain. The CDR3 consists of 15 residues. Trimming pared 3 bases from V and 5 bases from J, leaving 14 bases between. Germline V CDR1 and CDR2: LNHDA, SQIVND (reference sequence). This chain's CDR3 is CASSILGSGDQPQHF. The CDR3 coding sequence is TGTGCCAGTAGTATCCTTGGGAGTGGGGATCAGCCCCAGCATTTT. The full variable domain, its missing parts supplied by reference TRBV19 and TRBJ1-5, is DGGITQSPKYLFRKEGQNVTLSCEQNLNHDAMYWYRQDPGQGLRLIYYSQIVNDFQKGDIAEGYSVSREKKESFPLTVTSAQKNPTAFYLCASSILGSGDQPQHFGDGTRLSIL.

This clonotype appeared once. The chain uses TRBV7-2 and TRBJ2-3, with TRBD2 matching over 11 bases. The length of the CDR3 is 16 residues. The V and J ends lost 5 bases and 5 bases, in that order; junction bases with no gene match: 9. Germline-derived CDR1 and CDR2 are SGHTA and FQGNSA. The CDR3 sequence: CASSPRVAGGRDTQYF. CDR3 in DNA: TGTGCCAGCAGCCCCCGAGTAGCGGGAGGGCGAGATACGCAGTATTTT.

This clonotype has at least ten counts. V is TRBV6-2 or TRBV6-3 and J is TRBJ2-5; D not resolved. CDR1 is MNHEY and CDR2 is SVGEGT in the germline V gene. V gave up 8 bases and J gave up 0 bases, with 22 bases separating them. The CDR3 contains 17 residues. CDR3 residues: CASGPILGKYDQETQYF. The CDR3 DNA reads as TGTGCCAGCGGACCCATCCTGGGCAAGTACGACCAAGAGACCCAGTACTTC.

This chain connects TRBV11-3 to TRBJ1-2, with a weak D call TRBD1 (6 bases). Germline-derived CDR1 and CDR2 are SGHNT and YENEEA. V gave up 5 bases and J gave up 8 bases, with 18 bases separating them. The CDR3 runs 14 residues. In DNA form, the CDR3 reads TGTGCCAGCAGCCCCGGCCGGGGGGCGGGCGGCTACACCTTC. Translated, it gives CASSPGRGAGGYTF. Variable domain in full (rest from reference TRBV11-3 and TRBJ1-2): EAGVVQSPRYKIIEKKQPVAFWCNPISGHNTLYWYLQNLGQGPELLIRYENEEAVDDSQLPKDRFSAERLKGVDSTLKIQPAELGDSAVYLCASSPGRGAGGYTFGSGTRLTVV.

This clonotype has a handful of counts. The chain uses TRBV6-2 or TRBV6-3 and TRBJ2-2; 7 bases are shared with TRBD2. The germline V gene has CDR1 MNHEY and CDR2 SVGEGT. This CDR3 is 13 amino acids long. Losses at the gene ends were 10 bases for V and 6 bases for J; bases not matched to a gene: 8. CDR3 residues: CATGTGGPGELFF. CDR3 bases: TGTGCCACCGGAACGGGAGGCCCCGGGGAGCTGTTTTTT.